Below, 14 T cell receptor beta chains from the same sample are listed, as sequenced in a study of regulatory T cells in long-lasting Graves disease. Described time point: persistent/refractory GD, antithyroid drugs over 5 years with positive TRAb. The TCR library was made from RNA that had been extracted from PBMCs in TRIzol. Through Arm-PCR of CDR3 regions and iRepertoire HTBI primers, TCR beta libraries were built. TCRdb fed the multiplex PCR reads into MiXCR, producing one record per CDR3 protein. The sample yields roughly 300,000 distinct CDR3 sequences, around 21% seen once. The sample consisted of peripheral blood mononuclear cells (PBMCs), taken when the disease was refractory, from a patient treated with antithyroid drugs. These receptor sequences come from a female donor with Graves disease.

As to this clonotype: A far larger clone lies a single base away; this is likely a read error. V is TRBV7-2 and J is TRBJ2-7; TRBD2 matches 10 bases. The CDR3 totals 14 residues. Trimming removed 3 bases from V and 6 bases from J; junction bases left unmatched: 5. Germline CDR1 is SGHTA and CDR2 is FQGNSA. The CDR3 region has the DNA TGTGCCAGCAGCTTGTCTAGCGGGAGAGGCGAGCAGTACTTC. Amino acids: CASSLSSGRGEQYF.

The V and J genes are TRBV6-2 or TRBV6-3 and TRBJ2-3; a possible D gene is TRBD1 (5 bases). V was pared by 5 bases and J by 2 bases, with 20 bases between. This CDR3 spans 17 amino acids. CDR1 and CDR2 (germline): MNHEY, SVGEGT. CDR3 in DNA: TGTGCCAGCAGTGACCCGGCAGGGTTCGTCCACACAGATACGCAGTATTTT. Translating gives CASSDPAGFVHTDTQYF.

A few counts support this clonotype. V is TRBV14 and J is TRBJ2-3; TRBD2 might be the D (6 bases). Trimming took off 3 bases at V and 4 bases at J, with 14 bases between the two ends. Germline V gene data show CDR1 as SGHDN and CDR2 as FVKESK. The CDR3 contains 15 residues. CDR3 residues: CASSHRRELADTQYF. The CDR3 DNA sequence: TGTGCCAGCAGCCACCGACGGGAGCTGGCAGATACGCAGTATTTT.

This sequence joins TRBV9 and TRBJ2-2, with TRBD2 matching over 14 bases. The V segment lost 4 bases and the J segment 5 bases; nucleotides outside the gene matches: 4. CDR1 is SGDLS, CDR2 YYNGEE, per germline. The CDR3 contains 16 residues. The CDR3 bases are TGTGCCAGCAGCCTATGGACTAGCGGGAGGACCGGGGAGCTGTTTTTT. Translated: CASSLWTSGRTGELFF.

Comments on this clonotype: A much larger clone sits a single nucleotide away, making a read error possible. This chain uses TRBV7-9 with TRBJ1-4; no firm D call. The CDR3 is 15 residues long. The germline CDR1 and CDR2 sequences are SEHNR and FQNEAQ (reference sequence). CDR3 nucleotide sequence: TGTGCCAGCAGCTTAGATGGTGCAACTGATGAAAAACTGTTTTTT. It translates to CASSLDGATDEKLFF.

This clonotype occurred a few times. This chain uses TRBV19 with TRBJ2-2, with 9 bases fitting TRBD1. J was trimmed by 2 bases and V by 8 bases; bases with no gene match: 6. The CDR3 has 15 amino acids. The germline gives CDR1 LNHDA, CDR2 SQIVND (reference sequence). The DNA of the CDR3 is TGTGCCAGTGCTCCGGGACAGGGTAACACCGGGGAGCTGTTTTTT. Encoded protein: CASAPGQGNTGELFF.

This chain uses TRBV12-3 or TRBV12-4 with TRBJ2-1; 9 nucleotides match TRBD2. The junction had 3 bases not matched to a gene; V was cut back by 6 bases and J by 0 bases. This CDR3 spans 15 amino acids. This CDR3 is CASRHSGSSYNEQFF. CDR3 sequence (DNA): TGTGCCAGCAGACATAGCGGGAGCTCCTACAATGAGCAGTTCTTC.

The genes are TRBV7-9 and TRBJ2-5; TRBD2 matches 14 bases. The CDR3 totals 16 residues. Germline V gene sequence: CDR1 SEHNR, CDR2 FQNEAQ (reference sequence). V lost 5 bases to trimming and J lost 4 bases; unmatched junction nucleotides: 6. The DNA of the CDR3 is TGTGCCAGCAGCACAGGACTAGCGGGAGGTACAGAGACCCAGTACTTC. Translated: CASSTGLAGGTETQYF.

This clonotype came up a few times. The rearrangement joins TRBV19 to TRBJ2-2, with no clear D. CDR3 length: 13 amino acids. Per the germline V gene, CDR1 is LNHDA and CDR2 is SQIVND (reference sequence). The V and J ends lost 5 bases and 7 bases respectively, with 11 bases between them. The CDR3 is CASSLHSGGELFF. The CDR3 coding sequence is TGTGCCAGTAGTCTTCATTCTGGCGGGGAGCTGTTTTTT.

This clonotype was counted between two and nine times. J is TRBJ1-1 and V is TRBV29-1; D remains ambiguous. The germline V gene has CDR1 SQVTM and CDR2 ANQGSEA. V shed 5 bases and J shed 4 bases, with 20 bases lying between them. This CDR3 is 15 amino acids long. The CDR3 DNA sequence: TGCAGCGTTTTGACCCCCATCGCGGGCAGCACTGAAGCTTTCTTT. Protein: CSVLTPIAGSTEAFF.

This clonotype was picked up a small number of times. The rearrangement links TRBV6-1 to TRBJ1-5; 8 bases map to TRBD1. Germline V gene lookup returns CDR1 MNHNS and CDR2 SASEGT. The V gene end was trimmed by 6 bases and the J gene end by 4 bases; junction bases not matched to a gene: 2. The CDR3 runs 13 residues. The CDR3 here is CASRRTGNQPQHF. For the CDR3, the DNA is TGTGCCAGCAGAAGGACAGGGAATCAGCCCCAGCATTTT.

V gene TRBV28 combines with J gene TRBJ2-3; weak D call: TRBD2 (6 bases). V shed 8 bases and J shed 0 bases, with 15 bases lying between them. Looked up from germline, CDR1 is MDHEN and CDR2 is SYDVKM. This CDR3 has 15 residues. The CDR3 nucleotides read TGTGCCAGCGTCCAGACTAGAGCTAGCACAGATACGCAGTATTTT. Translated: CASVQTRASTDTQYF.

This clonotype was counted many times. The V gene is TRBV2, the J gene TRBJ2-7; 7 bases line up with TRBD1. This CDR3 has 15 residues. CDR1 is SNHLY and CDR2 is FYNNEI in the germline V gene. J was trimmed by 2 bases and V by 6 bases; bases with no gene match: 10. CDR3 sequence reads: CASSHRGGITYEQYF. The CDR3 coding sequence is TGTGCCAGCAGCCACAGGGGTGGCATTACCTACGAGCAGTACTTC.

This clonotype showed up many times. The rearrangement joins TRBV7-2 to TRBJ2-7; D is unresolved. Per the germline V gene, CDR1 is SGHTA and CDR2 is FQGNSA. This CDR3 spans 13 amino acids. Trimming pared 5 bases from V and 2 bases from J, leaving 10 bases between. The CDR3 reads CASSPRLTYEQYF. The DNA of the CDR3 is TGTGCCAGCAGCCCACGATTGACCTACGAGCAGTACTTC.